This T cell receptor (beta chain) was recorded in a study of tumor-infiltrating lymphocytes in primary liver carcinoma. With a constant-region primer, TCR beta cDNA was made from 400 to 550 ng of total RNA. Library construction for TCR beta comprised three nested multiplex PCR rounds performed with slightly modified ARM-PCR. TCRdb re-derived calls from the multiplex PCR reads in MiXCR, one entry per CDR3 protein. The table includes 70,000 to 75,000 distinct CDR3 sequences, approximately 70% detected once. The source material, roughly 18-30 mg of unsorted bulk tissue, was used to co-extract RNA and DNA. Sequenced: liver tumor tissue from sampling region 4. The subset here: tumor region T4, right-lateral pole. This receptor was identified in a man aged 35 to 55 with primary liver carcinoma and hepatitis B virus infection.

The DNA for the CDR3 is TGTGCCAGCGGCCCCAGGCCTTTACAATCCTACGAGCAGTACTTC. Amino acid sequence: CASGPRPLQSYEQYF. The chain uses TRBV5-4 and TRBJ2-7; no definite D call. CDR1 is SGHNT, CDR2 YYREEE, per germline (reference sequence). CDR3 length: 15 amino acids. The V and J ends lost 7 bases and 1 base respectively, with 18 bases between them.